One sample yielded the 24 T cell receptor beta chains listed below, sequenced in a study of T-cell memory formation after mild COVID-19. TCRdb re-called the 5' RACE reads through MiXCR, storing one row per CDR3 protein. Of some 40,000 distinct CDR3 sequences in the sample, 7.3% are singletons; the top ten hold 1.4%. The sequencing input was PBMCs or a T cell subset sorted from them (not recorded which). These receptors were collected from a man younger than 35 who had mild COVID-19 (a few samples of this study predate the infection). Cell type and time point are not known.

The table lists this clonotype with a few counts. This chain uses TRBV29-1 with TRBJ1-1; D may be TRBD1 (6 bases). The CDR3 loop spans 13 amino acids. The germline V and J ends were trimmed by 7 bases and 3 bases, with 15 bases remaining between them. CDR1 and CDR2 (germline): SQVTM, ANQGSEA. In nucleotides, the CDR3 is TGCAGCGCCCAACACAGGGCGGACACTGAAGCTTTCTTT. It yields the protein CSAQHRADTEAFF.

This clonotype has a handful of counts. CDR3 sequence reads: CASSPTSGGSYNEQFF. DNA for the CDR3: TGCGCCAGCAGCCCGACTAGCGGGGGGTCTTACAATGAGCAGTTCTTC. The V and J genes are TRBV5-1 and TRBJ2-1; 13 bases map to TRBD2. With V trimmed by 4 bases and J by 4 bases, 5 bases remained unmatched. Germline CDR1 reads SGHRS; CDR2 reads YFSETQ. The length of the CDR3 is 16 residues. The full variable domain, in which reference TRBV5-1 and TRBJ2-1 provide the parts outside the CDR3, is KAGVTQTPRYLIKTRGQQVTLSCSPISGHRSVSWYQQTPGQGLQFLFEYFSETQRNKGNFPGRFSGRQFSNSRSEMNVSTLELGDSALYLCASSPTSGGSYNEQFFGPGTRLTVL.

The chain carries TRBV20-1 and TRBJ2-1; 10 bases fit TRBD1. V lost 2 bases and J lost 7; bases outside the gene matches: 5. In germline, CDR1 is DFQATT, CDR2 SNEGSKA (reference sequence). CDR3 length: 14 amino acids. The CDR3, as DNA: TGCAGTGCTAGACCCGGGACAGGGGTAAATGAGCAGTTCTTC. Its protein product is CSARPGTGVNEQFF.

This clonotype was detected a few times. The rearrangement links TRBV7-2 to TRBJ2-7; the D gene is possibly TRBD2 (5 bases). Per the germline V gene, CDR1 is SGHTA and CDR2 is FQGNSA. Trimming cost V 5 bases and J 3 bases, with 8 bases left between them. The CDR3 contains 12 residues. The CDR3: CASSESGYEQYF. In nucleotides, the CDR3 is TGTGCCAGCAGCGAAAGCGGCTACGAGCAGTACTTC.

The CDR3 spells CASSTTIVNYGYTF. The CDR3 DNA reads as TGTGCCAGCAGCACCACAATAGTGAACTATGGCTACACCTTC. The chain carries TRBV6-5 and TRBJ1-2; D is ambiguous. This CDR3 spans 14 amino acids. The V and J ends lost 6 bases and 2 bases respectively, with 13 bases between them. The V gene's germline CDR1 is MNHEY and CDR2 SVGAGI.

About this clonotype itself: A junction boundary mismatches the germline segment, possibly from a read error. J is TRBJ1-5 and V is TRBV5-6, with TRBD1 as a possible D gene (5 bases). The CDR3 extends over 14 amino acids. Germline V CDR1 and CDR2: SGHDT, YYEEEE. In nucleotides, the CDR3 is TGTGCCAGCACCAATAGGGACTCCCATCATCCCCAGCATTTT. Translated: CASTNRDSHHPQHF. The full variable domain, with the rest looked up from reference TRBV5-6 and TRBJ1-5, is DAGVTQSPTHLIKTRGQQVTLRCSPKSGHDTVSWYQQALGQGPQFIFQYYEEEERQRGNFPDRFSGHQFPNYSSELNVNALLLGDSALYLCASTNRDSHHPQHFGDGTRLSIL.

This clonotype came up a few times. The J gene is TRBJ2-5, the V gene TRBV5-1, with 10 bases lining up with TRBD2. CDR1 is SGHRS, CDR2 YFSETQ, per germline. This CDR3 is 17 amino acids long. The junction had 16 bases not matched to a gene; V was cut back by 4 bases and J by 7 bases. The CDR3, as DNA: TGCGCCAGCAGCCCCTTCCTAGCGGGGGCCGTCCGAGGGACCCAGTACTTC. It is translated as CASSPFLAGAVRGTQYF.

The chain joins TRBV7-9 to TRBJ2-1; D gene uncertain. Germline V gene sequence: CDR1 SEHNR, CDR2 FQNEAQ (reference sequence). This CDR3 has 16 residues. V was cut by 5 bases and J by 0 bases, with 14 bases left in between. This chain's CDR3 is CASSPARVSSYNEQFF. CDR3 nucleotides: TGTGCCAGCAGCCCAGCAAGGGTCAGCTCCTACAATGAGCAGTTCTTC.

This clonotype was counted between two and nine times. The CDR3 DNA reads as TGTGCCAGCTCACCTGGACAGAGGATAGCCACAGATACGCAGTATTTT. Translated: CASSPGQRIATDTQYF. The chain carries TRBV18 and TRBJ2-3; possibly TRBD1 for D (6 bases). The CDR3 consists of 16 residues. Germline V CDR1 and CDR2: KGHSH, LQKENI. V gave up 3 bases and J gave up 2 bases, with 15 bases separating them.

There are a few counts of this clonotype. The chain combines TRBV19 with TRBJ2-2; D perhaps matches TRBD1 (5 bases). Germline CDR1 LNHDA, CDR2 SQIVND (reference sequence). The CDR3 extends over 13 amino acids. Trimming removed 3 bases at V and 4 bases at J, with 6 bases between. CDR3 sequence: CASSIQGTGELFF. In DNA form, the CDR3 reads TGTGCCAGTAGTATCCAGGGCACCGGGGAGCTGTTTTTT.

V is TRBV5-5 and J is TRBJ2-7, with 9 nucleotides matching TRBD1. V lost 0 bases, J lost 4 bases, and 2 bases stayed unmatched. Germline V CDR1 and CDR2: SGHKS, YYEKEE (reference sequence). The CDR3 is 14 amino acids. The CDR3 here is CASSLGTGVYEQYF. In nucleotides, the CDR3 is TGTGCCAGCAGCTTGGGGACAGGGGTGTACGAGCAGTACTTC.

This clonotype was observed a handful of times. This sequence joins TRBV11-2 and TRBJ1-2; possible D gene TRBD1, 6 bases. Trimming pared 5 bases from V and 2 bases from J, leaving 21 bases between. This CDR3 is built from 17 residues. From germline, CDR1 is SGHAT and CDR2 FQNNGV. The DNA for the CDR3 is TGTGCCAGCAGCCCTGGGGGGGGGCGCCTCCTAAACTATGGCTACACCTTC. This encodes CASSPGGGRLLNYGYTF. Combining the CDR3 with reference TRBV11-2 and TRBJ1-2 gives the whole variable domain EAGVAQSPRYKIIEKRQSVAFWCNPISGHATLYWYQQILGQGPKLLIQFQNNGVVDDSQLPKDRFSAERLKGVDSTLKIQPAKLEDSAVYLCASSPGGGRLLNYGYTFGSGTRLTVV.

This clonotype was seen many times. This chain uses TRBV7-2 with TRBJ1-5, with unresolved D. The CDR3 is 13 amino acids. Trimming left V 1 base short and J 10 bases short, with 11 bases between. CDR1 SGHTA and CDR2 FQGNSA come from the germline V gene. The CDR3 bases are TGTGCCAGCAGCTTAGACGATATCCAACCCCAGCATTTT. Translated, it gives CASSLDDIQPQHF.

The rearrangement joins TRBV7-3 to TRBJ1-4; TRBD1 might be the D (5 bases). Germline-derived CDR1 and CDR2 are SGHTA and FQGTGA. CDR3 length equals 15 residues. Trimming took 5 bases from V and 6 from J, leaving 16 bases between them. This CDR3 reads CASSPTGGVDEKLFF. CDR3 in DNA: TGTGCCAGCAGCCCCACGGGGGGGGTGGATGAAAAACTGTTTTTT.

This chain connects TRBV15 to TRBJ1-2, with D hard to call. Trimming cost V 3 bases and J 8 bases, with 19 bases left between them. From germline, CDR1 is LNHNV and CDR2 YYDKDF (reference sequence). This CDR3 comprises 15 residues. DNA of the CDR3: TGTGCCACCAGCAGGGCCGGGGTACAAGCGGGAGGCTACACCTTC. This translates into CATSRAGVQAGGYTF.

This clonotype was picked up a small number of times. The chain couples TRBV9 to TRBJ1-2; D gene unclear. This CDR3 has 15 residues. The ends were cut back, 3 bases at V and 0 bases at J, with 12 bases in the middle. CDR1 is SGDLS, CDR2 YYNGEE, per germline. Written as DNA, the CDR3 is TGTGCCAGCAGCGCCGAGGACCCAGCTAACTATGGCTACACCTTC. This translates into CASSAEDPANYGYTF. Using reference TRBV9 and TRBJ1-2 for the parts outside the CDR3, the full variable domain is DSGVTQTPKHLITATGQRVTLRCSPRSGDLSVYWYQQSLDQGLQFLIQYYNGEERAKGNILERFSAQQFPDLHSELNLSSLELGDSALYFCASSAEDPANYGYTFGSGTRLTVV.

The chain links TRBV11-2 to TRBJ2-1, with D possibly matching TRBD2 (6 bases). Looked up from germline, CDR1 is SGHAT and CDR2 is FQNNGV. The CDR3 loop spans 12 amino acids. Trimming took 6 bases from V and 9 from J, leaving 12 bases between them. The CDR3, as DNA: TGTGCCAGCAGACGACTAGGATTTGAGCAGTTCTTC. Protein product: CASRRLGFEQFF. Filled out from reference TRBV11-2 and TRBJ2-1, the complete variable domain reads EAGVAQSPRYKIIEKRQSVAFWCNPISGHATLYWYQQILGQGPKLLIQFQNNGVVDDSQLPKDRFSAERLKGVDSTLKIQPAKLEDSAVYLCASRRLGFEQFFGPGTRLTVL.

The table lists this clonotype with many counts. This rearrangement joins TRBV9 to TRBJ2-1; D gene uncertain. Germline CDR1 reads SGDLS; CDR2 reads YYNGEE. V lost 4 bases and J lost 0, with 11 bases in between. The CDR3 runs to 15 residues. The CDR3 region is CASSLDGSSYNEQFF. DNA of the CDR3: TGTGCCAGCAGCCTAGACGGTAGCTCCTACAATGAGCAGTTCTTC.

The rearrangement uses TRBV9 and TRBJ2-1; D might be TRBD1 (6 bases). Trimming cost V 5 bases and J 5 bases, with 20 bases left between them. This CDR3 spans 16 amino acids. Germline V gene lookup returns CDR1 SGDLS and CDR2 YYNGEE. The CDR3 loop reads CASRPPEQGGNNEQFF. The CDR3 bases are TGTGCCAGCAGGCCCCCCGAACAGGGTGGTAACAATGAGCAGTTCTTC. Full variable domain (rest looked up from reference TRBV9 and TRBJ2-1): DSGVTQTPKHLITATGQRVTLRCSPRSGDLSVYWYQQSLDQGLQFLIQYYNGEERAKGNILERFSAQQFPDLHSELNLSSLELGDSALYFCASRPPEQGGNNEQFFGPGTRLTVL.

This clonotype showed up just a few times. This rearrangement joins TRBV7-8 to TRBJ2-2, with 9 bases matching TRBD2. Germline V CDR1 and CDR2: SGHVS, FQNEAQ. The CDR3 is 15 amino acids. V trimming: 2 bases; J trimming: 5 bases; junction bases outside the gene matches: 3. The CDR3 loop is CASSLLAGTTGELFF. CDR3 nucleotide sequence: TGTGCCAGCAGCTTACTAGCGGGGACGACCGGGGAGCTGTTTTTT.

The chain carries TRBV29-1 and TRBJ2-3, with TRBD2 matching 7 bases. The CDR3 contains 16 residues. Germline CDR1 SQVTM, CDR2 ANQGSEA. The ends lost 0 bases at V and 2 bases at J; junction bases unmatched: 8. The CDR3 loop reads CSVEDRVGGNTDTQYF. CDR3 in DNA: TGCAGCGTTGAAGATCGTGTCGGGGGGAACACAGATACGCAGTATTTT.

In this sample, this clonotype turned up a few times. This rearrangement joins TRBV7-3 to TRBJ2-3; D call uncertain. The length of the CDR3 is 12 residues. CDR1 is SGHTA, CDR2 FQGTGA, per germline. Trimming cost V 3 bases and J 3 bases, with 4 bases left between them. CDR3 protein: CASSFQTDTQYF. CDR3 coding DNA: TGTGCCAGCAGCTTCCAGACAGATACGCAGTATTTT.

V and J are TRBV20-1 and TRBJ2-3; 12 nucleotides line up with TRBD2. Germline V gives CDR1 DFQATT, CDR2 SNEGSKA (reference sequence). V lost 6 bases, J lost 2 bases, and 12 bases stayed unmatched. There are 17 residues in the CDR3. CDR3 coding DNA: TGCAGTGCAACACGTCCGGGACTAGCGGGCCACACAGATACGCAGTATTTT. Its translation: CSATRPGLAGHTDTQYF.

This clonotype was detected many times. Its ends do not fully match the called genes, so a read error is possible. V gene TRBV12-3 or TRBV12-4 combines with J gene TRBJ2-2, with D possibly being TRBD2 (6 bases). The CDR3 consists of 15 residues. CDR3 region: CASRLAERNTGELFF. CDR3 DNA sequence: TGTGCCAGCAGATTAGCGGAGCGGAACACCGGGGAGCTGTTTTTT.